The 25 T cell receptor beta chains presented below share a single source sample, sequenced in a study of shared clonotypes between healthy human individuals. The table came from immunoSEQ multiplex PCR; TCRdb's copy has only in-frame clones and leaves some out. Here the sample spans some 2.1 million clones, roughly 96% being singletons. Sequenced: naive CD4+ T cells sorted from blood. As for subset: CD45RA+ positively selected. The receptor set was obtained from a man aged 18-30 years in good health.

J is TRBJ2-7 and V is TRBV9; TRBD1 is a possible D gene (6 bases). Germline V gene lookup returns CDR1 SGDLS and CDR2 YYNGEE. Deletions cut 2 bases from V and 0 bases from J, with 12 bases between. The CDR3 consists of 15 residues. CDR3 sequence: CASSVSGESSYEQYF. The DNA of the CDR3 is TGTGCCAGCAGCGTTTCAGGGGAAAGCTCCTACGAGCAGTACTTC. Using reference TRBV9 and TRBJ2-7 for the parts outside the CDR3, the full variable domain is DSGVTQTPKHLITATGQRVTLRCSPRSGDLSVYWYQQSLDQGLQFLIQYYNGEERAKGNILERFSAQQFPDLHSELNLSSLELGDSALYFCASSVSGESSYEQYFGPGTRLTVT.

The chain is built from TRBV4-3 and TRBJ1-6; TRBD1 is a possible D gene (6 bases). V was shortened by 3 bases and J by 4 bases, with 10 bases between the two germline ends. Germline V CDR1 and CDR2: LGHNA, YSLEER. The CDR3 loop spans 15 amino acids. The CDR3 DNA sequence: TGCGCCAGCAGCCAGGGACAATCTTATAATTCACCCCTCCACTTT. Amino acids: CASSQGQSYNSPLHF.

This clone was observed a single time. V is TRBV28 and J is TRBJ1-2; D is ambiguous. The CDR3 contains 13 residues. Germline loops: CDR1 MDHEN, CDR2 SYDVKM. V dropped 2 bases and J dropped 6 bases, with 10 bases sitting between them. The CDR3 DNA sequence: TGTGCCAGCAGTTTAGGCCTTAGAAATGGCTACACCTTC. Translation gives CASSLGLRNGYTF.

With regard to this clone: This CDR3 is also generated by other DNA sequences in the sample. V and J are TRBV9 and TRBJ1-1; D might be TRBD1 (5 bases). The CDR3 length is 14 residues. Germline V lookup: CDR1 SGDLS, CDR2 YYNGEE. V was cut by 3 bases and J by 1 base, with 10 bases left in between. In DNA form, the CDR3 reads TGTGCCAGCAGCGCCGGGACGGCGAACACTGAAGCTTTCTTT. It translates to CASSAGTANTEAFF.

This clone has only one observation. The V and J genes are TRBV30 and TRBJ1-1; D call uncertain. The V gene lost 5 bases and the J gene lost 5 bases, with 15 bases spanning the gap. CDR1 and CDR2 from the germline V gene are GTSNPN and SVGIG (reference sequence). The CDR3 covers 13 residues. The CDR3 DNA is TGTGCCTGGGGAGGGCAGCTGGGGACTGAAGCTTTCTTT. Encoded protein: CAWGGQLGTEAFF.

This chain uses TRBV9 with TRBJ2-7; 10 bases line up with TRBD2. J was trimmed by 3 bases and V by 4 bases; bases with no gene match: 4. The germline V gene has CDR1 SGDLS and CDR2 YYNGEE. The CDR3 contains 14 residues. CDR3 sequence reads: CASSLSGGNYEQYF. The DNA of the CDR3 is TGTGCCAGCAGCCTTAGCGGGGGGAACTACGAGCAGTACTTC. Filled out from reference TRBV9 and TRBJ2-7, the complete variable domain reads DSGVTQTPKHLITATGQRVTLRCSPRSGDLSVYWYQQSLDQGLQFLIQYYNGEERAKGNILERFSAQQFPDLHSELNLSSLELGDSALYFCASSLSGGNYEQYFGPGTRLTVT.

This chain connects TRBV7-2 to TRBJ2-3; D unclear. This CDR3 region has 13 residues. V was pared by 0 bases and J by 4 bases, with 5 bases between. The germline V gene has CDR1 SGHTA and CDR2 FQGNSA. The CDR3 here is CASSLALSDTQYF. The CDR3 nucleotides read TGTGCCAGCAGCTTAGCTCTATCAGATACGCAGTATTTT.

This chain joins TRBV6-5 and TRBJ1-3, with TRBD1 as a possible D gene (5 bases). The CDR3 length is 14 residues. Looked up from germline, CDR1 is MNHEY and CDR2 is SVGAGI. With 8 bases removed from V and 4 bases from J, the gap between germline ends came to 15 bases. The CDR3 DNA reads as TGTGCCAGCCATTCAGGGATCTCCGGAAACACCATATATTTT. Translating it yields CASHSGISGNTIYF.

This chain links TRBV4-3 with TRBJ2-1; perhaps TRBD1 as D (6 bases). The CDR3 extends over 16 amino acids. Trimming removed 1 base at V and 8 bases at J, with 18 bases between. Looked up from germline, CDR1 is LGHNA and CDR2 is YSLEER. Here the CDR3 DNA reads TGCGCCAGCAGCCAAGGCTGGGGGCTTGACGGGGATGAGCAGTTCTTC. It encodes CASSQGWGLDGDEQFF.

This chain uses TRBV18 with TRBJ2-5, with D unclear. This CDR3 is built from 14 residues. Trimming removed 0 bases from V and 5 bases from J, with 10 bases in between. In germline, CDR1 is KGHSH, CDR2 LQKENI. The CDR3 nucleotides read TGTGCCAGCTCACCACCCCCAGTCGGGGAGACCCAGTACTTC. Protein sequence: CASSPPPVGETQYF.

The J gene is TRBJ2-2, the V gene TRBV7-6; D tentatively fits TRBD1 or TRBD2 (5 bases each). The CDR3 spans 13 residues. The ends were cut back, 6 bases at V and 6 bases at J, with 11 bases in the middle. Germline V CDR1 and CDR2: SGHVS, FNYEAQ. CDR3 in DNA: TGTGCCAGCAGTCCTAGGGACGCCGGGGAGCTGTTTTTT. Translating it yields CASSPRDAGELFF.

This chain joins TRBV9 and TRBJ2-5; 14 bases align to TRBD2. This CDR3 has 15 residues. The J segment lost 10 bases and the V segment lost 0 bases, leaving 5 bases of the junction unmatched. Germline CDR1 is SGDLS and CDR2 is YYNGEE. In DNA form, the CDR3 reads TGTGCCAGCAGCGTAGGGACTAGCGGGAGGTCCGGCCAGTACTTC. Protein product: CASSVGTSGRSGQYF. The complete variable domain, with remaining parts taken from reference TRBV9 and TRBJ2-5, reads DSGVTQTPKHLITATGQRVTLRCSPRSGDLSVYWYQQSLDQGLQFLIQYYNGEERAKGNILERFSAQQFPDLHSELNLSSLELGDSALYFCASSVGTSGRSGQYFGPGTRLLVL.

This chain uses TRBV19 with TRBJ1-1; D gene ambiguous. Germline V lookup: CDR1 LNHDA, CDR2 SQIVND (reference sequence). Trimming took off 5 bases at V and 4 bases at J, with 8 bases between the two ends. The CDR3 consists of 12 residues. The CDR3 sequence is CASSVMGTEAFF. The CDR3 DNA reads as TGTGCCAGTAGTGTGATGGGCACTGAAGCTTTCTTT.

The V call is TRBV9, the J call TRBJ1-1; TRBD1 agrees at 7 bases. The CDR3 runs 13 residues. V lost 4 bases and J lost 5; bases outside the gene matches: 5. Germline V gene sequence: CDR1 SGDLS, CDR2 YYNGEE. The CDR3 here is CASSPTGWTEAFF. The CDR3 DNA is TGTGCCAGCAGCCCGACAGGGTGGACTGAAGCTTTCTTT.

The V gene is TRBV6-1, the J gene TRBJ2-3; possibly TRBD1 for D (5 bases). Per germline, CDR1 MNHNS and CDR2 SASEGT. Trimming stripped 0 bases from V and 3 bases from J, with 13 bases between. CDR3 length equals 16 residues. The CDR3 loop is CASSEAILGVTDTQYF. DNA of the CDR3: TGTGCCAGCAGTGAAGCGATTCTAGGGGTGACAGATACGCAGTATTTT.

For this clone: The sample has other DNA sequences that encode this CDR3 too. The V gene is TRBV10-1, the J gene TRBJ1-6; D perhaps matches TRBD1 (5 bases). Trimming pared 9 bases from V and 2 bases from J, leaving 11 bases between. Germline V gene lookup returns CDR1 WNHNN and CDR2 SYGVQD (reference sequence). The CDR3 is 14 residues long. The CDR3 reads CASSEGTYNSPLHF. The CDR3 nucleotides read TGCGCCAGTTCGGAGGGGACCTATAATTCACCCCTCCACTTT.

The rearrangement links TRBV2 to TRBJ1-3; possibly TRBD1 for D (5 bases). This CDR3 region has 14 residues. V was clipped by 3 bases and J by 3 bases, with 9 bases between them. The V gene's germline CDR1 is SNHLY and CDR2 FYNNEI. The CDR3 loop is CASSDRELGNTIYF. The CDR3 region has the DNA TGTGCCAGCAGTGACAGGGAACTTGGAAACACCATATATTTT.

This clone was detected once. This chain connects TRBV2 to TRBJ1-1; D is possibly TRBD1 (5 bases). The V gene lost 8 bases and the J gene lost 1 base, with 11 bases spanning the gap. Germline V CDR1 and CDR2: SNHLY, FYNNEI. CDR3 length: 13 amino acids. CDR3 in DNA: TGTGCCAGCGTTCAGACAGAGAACACTGAAGCTTTCTTT. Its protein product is CASVQTENTEAFF.

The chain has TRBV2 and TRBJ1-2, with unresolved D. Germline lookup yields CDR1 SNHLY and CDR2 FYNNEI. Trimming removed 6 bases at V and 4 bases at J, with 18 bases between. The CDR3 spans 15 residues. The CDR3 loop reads CASRLRWAPSYGYTF. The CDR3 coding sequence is TGTGCCAGCAGGTTAAGGTGGGCGCCGAGCTATGGCTACACCTTC.

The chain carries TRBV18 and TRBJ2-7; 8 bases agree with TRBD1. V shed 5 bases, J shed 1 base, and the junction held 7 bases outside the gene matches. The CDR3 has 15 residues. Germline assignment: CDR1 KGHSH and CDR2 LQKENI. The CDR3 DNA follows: TGTGCCAGCTCAACGGGACAGGTAGAATCCTACGAGCAGTACTTC. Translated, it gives CASSTGQVESYEQYF.

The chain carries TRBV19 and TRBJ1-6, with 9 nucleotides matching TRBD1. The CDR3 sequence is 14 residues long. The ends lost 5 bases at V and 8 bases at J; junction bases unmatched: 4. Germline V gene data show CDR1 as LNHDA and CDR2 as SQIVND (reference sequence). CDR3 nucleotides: TGTGCCAGTAGTCCACAGGGGGCCGATTCACCCCTCCACTTT. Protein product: CASSPQGADSPLHF.

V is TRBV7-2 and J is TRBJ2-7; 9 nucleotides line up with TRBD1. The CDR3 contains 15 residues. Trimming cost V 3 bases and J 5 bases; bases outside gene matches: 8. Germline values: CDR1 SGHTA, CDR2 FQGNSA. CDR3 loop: CASSLVGQGINEQYF. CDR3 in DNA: TGTGCCAGCAGCTTGGTGGGACAGGGAATAAACGAGCAGTACTTC.

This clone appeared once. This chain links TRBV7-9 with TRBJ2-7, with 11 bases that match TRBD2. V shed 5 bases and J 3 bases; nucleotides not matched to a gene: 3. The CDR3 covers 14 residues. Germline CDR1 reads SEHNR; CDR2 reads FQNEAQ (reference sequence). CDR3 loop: CASSDGLAGYEQYF. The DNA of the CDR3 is TGTGCCAGCAGCGACGGACTAGCGGGCTACGAGCAGTACTTC. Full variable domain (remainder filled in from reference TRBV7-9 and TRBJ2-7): DTGVSQNPRHKITKRGQNVTFRCDPISEHNRLYWYRQTLGQGPEFLTYFQNEAQLEKSRLLSDRFSAERPKGSFSTLEIQRTEQGDSAMYLCASSDGLAGYEQYFGPGTRLTVT.

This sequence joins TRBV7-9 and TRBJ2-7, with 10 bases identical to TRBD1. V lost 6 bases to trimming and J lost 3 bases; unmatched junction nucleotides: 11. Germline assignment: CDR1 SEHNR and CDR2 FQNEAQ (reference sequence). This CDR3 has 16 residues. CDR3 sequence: CASRDVTRDRGYEQYF. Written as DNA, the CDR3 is TGTGCCAGCAGGGATGTCACCCGGGACAGGGGCTACGAGCAGTACTTC.

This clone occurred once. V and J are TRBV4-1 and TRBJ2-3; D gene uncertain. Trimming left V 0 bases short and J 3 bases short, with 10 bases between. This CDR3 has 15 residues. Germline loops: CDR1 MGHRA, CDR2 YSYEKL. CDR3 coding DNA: TGCGCCAGCAGCCAAGAGGGGTACGAGACAGATACGCAGTATTTT. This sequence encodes CASSQEGYETDTQYF.